A selection of T cell receptor beta chains follows, all from one sample in a study of Ad26.COV2.S vaccination and SARS-CoV-2 variants. Measured with immunoSEQ multiplex PCR; TCRdb has only the in-frame clones, and not every one. The sample has roughly 380,000 clones, around 90% seen once. The source was peripheral blood, collected in a trial of Ad26.COV2.S vaccine versus placebo. These receptors all stem from a person aged 18-60 years who received the Ad26.COV2.S COVID-19 vaccine or a placebo. Each CDR3 is given with its conserved first and last residue. Each record gives: D gene, V gene, J gene, clone size, CDR3 protein, CDR3 DNA. The D gene is left open where the match is weak. Size is omitted from some rows. Given values are once, few, many or a class for expanded clones.

d_gene: TRBD1
v_gene: TRBV11-1
j_gene: TRBJ2-7
abundance: NA
CDR3aa: CASSAYRGSYEQYF
CDR3nt: TGTGCCAGCAGCGCGTACAGGGGTTCCTACGAGCAGTACTTC

d_gene: TRBD1
v_gene: TRBV18
j_gene: TRBJ1-1
abundance: NA
CDR3aa: CASSPFDRGTEAFF
CDR3nt: TGTGCCAGCTCACCGTTTGACAGGGGCACTGAAGCTTTCTTT

d_gene: NA
v_gene: TRBV12-3/TRBV12-4
j_gene: TRBJ1-2
abundance: NA
CDR3aa: CASSLFGYGYTF
CDR3nt: TGTGCCAGCAGTTTATTTGGCTATGGCTACACCTTC

d_gene: TRBD1
v_gene: TRBV4-2
j_gene: TRBJ1-4
abundance: NA
CDR3aa: CASSATGMKGEKLFF
CDR3nt: TGTGCCAGCAGCGCGACAGGGATGAAGGGTGAAAAACTGTTTTTT

d_gene: NA
v_gene: TRBV20-1
j_gene: TRBJ2-7
abundance: NA
CDR3aa: CSASEIAVYEQYF
CDR3nt: TGCAGTGCTAGTGAAATAGCTGTGTACGAGCAGTACTTC

d_gene: NA
v_gene: TRBV19
j_gene: TRBJ2-2
abundance: NA
CDR3aa: CASTRIDLNTGELFF
CDR3nt: TGTGCCAGTACCAGGATTGACCTGAACACCGGGGAGCTGTTTTTT

d_gene: TRBD1
v_gene: TRBV18
j_gene: TRBJ1-2
abundance: once
CDR3aa: CASSPRQGDFNYGYTF
CDR3nt: TGTGCCAGCTCACCGCGACAGGGAGACTTCAACTATGGCTACACCTTC

d_gene: NA
v_gene: TRBV11-2
j_gene: TRBJ2-7
abundance: once
CDR3aa: CASSSFMSEQYF
CDR3nt: TGTGCCAGCAGCTCTTTTATGTCCGAGCAGTACTTC

d_gene: NA
v_gene: TRBV4-1
j_gene: TRBJ2-1
abundance: NA
CDR3aa: CASSHGGRNEQFF
CDR3nt: TGCGCCAGCAGCCACGGGGGGCGCAATGAGCAGTTCTTC

d_gene: TRBD1
v_gene: TRBV19
j_gene: TRBJ1-2
abundance: NA
CDR3aa: CASTTPGQIVYGYTF
CDR3nt: TGTGCCAGTACCACACCGGGACAGATCGTCTATGGCTACACCTTC

d_gene: TRBD2
v_gene: TRBV7-2
j_gene: TRBJ2-3
abundance: NA
CDR3aa: CASTWGTRGYTDTQYF
CDR3nt: TGTGCCAGCACCTGGGGGACGCGGGGGTACACAGATACGCAGTATTTT

d_gene: NA
v_gene: TRBV6-5
j_gene: TRBJ1-3
abundance: once
CDR3aa: CASALRGTSGNTIYF
CDR3nt: TGTGCCAGCGCTCTACGGGGCACCTCTGGAAACACCATATATTTT

d_gene: NA
v_gene: TRBV7-2
j_gene: TRBJ2-7
abundance: once
CDR3aa: CASSLGRSEGQYF
CDR3nt: TGTGCCAGCAGCTTAGGAAGATCGGAGGGGCAGTACTTC

d_gene: NA
v_gene: TRBV6-5
j_gene: TRBJ2-1
abundance: NA
CDR3aa: CASSYSALYVEQFF
CDR3nt: TGTGCCAGCAGTTATTCGGCATTGTACGTTGAGCAGTTCTTC

d_gene: TRBD2
v_gene: TRBV24-1
j_gene: TRBJ2-1
abundance: NA
CDR3aa: CATSDLTSGKQFF
CDR3nt: TGTGCCACCAGTGACCTGACTAGCGGAAAGCAGTTCTTC

d_gene: NA
v_gene: TRBV10-1
j_gene: TRBJ2-7
abundance: NA
CDR3aa: CASRELVVSYEQYF
CDR3nt: TGCGCCAGCAGGGAGCTGGTTGTCTCCTACGAGCAGTACTTC